A selection of T cell receptor beta chains follows, all from one sample in a study of T cell repertoires in cytomegalovirus infection. Antigen specificity for these receptors is unknown. TCRdb fed the reads into MiXCR, producing one record per CDR3 protein. Seen here are under 300,000 distinct CDR3 sequences, approximately 22% observed once, and the top ten hold about 20%. The input for sequencing was cultured PBMCs, taken from culture after CMV antigen stimulation. The receptors were gathered from a human donor in good health (CMV status not recorded). Some clones in this sample may be carry-over from other donors' samples. The CDR3 runs from the conserved cysteine through the conserved F or W. A D gene is named only where the DNA matches it firmly. Not every row has a clone size; where given, it reads once, few, many or a size class.

-,TRBJ2-1,-,TRBV7-3,TGTGCCAGCAACAACGGGCGGAATGAGCAGTTCTTC,CASNNGRNEQFF
-,TRBJ2-7,-,TRBV27,TGTGCCAGCAGTTTATCGCCGCCCGGGGGAACCTACGAGCAGTACTTC,CASSLSPPGGTYEQYF
-,TRBJ1-5,-,TRBV6-1,TGTGCCAGCAGTGACAGTTTCAATCAGCCCCAGCATTTT,CASSDSFNQPQHF
-,TRBJ1-3,few,TRBV5-4,TGTGCCAGCAGCTCCCCGCCCTCTGGAAACACCATATATTTT,CASSSPPSGNTIYF
-,TRBJ2-1,few,TRBV12-3/TRBV12-4,TGTGCCAGCACCCGGGGCAATGAGCAGTTCTTC,CASTRGNEQFF
-,TRBJ2-3,-,TRBV11-2,TGTGCCAGCAGCCAGGCCGGACTCACCATCACAGATACGCAGTATTTT,CASSQAGLTITDTQYF
-,TRBJ1-5,-,TRBV12-3/TRBV12-4,TGTGCCAGCAGGAGCGATTTGGGGAGGACAAATCAGCCCCAGCATTTT,CASRSDLGRTNQPQHF
TRBD2,TRBJ2-1,-,TRBV19,TGTGCCAGTAGTACACCCTTAGCGGGTCGCTCCTACAATGAGCAGTTCTTC,CASSTPLAGRSYNEQFF
TRBD2,TRBJ2-1,-,TRBV14,TGTGCCAGCAGCCTCGGACTAGGGGTGGTCGATGAGCAGTTCTTC,CASSLGLGVVDEQFF
-,TRBJ2-7,few,TRBV7-8,TGTGCCAGCAGCTTGATAGCAGTAACTCGAGAGCAGTACTTC,CASSLIAVTREQYF
TRBD2,TRBJ2-1,few,TRBV7-2,TGTGCCAGCAGCCCAGTGGGGGGGATGGGGTACAATGAGCAGTTCTTC,CASSPVGGMGYNEQFF
-,TRBJ2-1,few,TRBV4-3,TGCGCCAGCAGCCAAGATTTGTTTCTGGAGACGGAGCAGTTCTTC,CASSQDLFLETEQFF
TRBD2,TRBJ2-4,-,TRBV7-2,TGTGCCAGCAGCTTAGGGGCTAGCGGAGGCGGGGCCAAAAACATTCAGTACTTC,CASSLGASGGGAKNIQYF
-,TRBJ2-1,few,TRBV7-8,TGTGCCAGCAGCTTGTTGGGACCGAATGAGCAGTTCTTC,CASSLLGPNEQFF
-,TRBJ2-7,-,TRBV12-3/TRBV12-4,TGTGCCAGCAGTGGGGAAGGGCCTCGGAACGAGCAGTACTTC,CASSGEGPRNEQYF
-,TRBJ1-4,many,TRBV7-2,TGTGCCAGCAGCTTAGCGCCACAGGGAACAACTAATGAAAAACTGTTTTTT,CASSLAPQGTTNEKLFF
TRBD1,TRBJ1-3,-,TRBV5-1,TGCGCCAGCAGCTGGGGGGACAGGGCTGGAAACACCATATATTTT,CASSWGDRAGNTIYF
TRBD2,TRBJ2-1,few,TRBV19,TGTGCCAGTAGTATGGGGCTAACTAGCGGCCAGACCTACAATGAGCAGTTCTTC,CASSMGLTSGQTYNEQFF
-,TRBJ1-5,-,TRBV10-3,TGTGCCATCAGTGAGTCGGGACGGACCCTAAGCAATCAGCCCCAGCATTTT,CAISESGRTLSNQPQHF
-,TRBJ2-1,-,TRBV6-2/TRBV6-3,TGTGCCAGCAGAGAGGGAATAGCCTACAATGAGCAGTTCTTC,CASREGIAYNEQFF
-,TRBJ1-2,few,TRBV5-4,TGTGCCAGCAGCTTGGGTAGGCAGGGCTTTAACTATGGCTACACCTTC,CASSLGRQGFNYGYTF
TRBD2,TRBJ2-2,-,TRBV7-9,TGTGCCAGCAGCACTGGACTAGCGGGAGGAAGGCCGGTCACCGGGGAGCTGTTTTTT,CASSTGLAGGRPVTGELFF
TRBD1,TRBJ1-1,-,TRBV19,TGTGCCAGTAGTACCCGACAGGGTGGCACTGAAGCTTTCTTT,CASSTRQGGTEAFF
-,TRBJ1-1,-,TRBV27,TGTGCCAGCAGCCAGGGACTTGGTTACACTGAAGCTTTCTTT,CASSQGLGYTEAFF
-,TRBJ2-7,few,TRBV4-3,TGCGCCAGCAGCCAAGCTCTAGGGGCTAGCTCCTACGAGCAGTACTTC,CASSQALGASSYEQYF
-,TRBJ2-5,few,TRBV7-9,TGTGCCAGCAGCCACGGACTATCCCAAGAGACCCAGTACTTC,CASSHGLSQETQYF
-,TRBJ2-1,few,TRBV7-9,TGTGCCAGCAGCTTAGCTCTAGCGCCCTACAATGAGCAGTTCTTC,CASSLALAPYNEQFF